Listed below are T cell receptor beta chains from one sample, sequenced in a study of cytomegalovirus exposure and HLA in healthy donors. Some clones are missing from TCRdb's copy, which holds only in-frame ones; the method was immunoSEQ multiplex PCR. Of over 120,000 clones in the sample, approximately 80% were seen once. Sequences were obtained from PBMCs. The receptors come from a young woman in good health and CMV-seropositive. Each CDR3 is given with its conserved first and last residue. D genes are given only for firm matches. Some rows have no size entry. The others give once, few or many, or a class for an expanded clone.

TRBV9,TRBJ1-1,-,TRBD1,CASTSDRGDPEAFF,TGTGCCAGCACGTCCGACAGGGGGGACCCTGAAGCTTTCTTT
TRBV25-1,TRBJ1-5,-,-,CASSESGNQPQHF,TGTGCCAGCAGTGAATCGGGGAATCAGCCCCAGCATTTT
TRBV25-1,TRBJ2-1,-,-,CASQSPNRDEQFF,TGTGCGAGCCAGTCCCCGAACAGGGATGAGCAGTTCTTC
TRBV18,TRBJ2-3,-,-,CASSKGEGSGTDTQYF,TGTGCCAGCTCAAAAGGTGAGGGTAGCGGCACAGATACGCAGTATTTT
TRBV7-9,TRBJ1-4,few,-,CASTSGPTNEKLFF,TGTGCCAGCACCTCAGGGCCAACTAATGAAAAACTGTTTTTT
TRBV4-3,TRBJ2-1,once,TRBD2,CASSLSGRGSYNEQFF,TGCGCCAGCAGCCTTAGCGGGAGAGGATCCTACAATGAGCAGTTCTTC
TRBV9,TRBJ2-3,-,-,CASSPAGRTDTQYF,TGTGCCAGCAGCCCGGCGGGGAGAACAGATACGCAGTATTTT
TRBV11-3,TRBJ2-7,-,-,CASSLECGPWVEQYF,TGTGCCAGCAGCTTAGAGTGCGGTCCCTGGGTCGAGCAGTACTTC
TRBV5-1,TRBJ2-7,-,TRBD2,CASSLVSGGGYEQYF,TGCGCCAGCAGCTTGGTTTCGGGGGGGGGCTACGAGCAGTACTTC
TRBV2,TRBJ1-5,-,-,CASRVEGVSNQPQHF,TGTGCCAGCAGGGTGGAGGGTGTAAGCAATCAGCCCCAGCATTTT
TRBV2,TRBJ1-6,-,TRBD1,CAKKTGQGHSPLHF,TGTGCCAAGAAGACGGGACAGGGGCATTCACCCCTCCACTTT
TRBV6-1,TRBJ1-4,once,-,CASSDRIQGSEKPFF,TGTGCCAGCAGTGACCGAATCCAGGGTTCTGAAAAACCGTTTTTT
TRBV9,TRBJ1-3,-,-,CASSALSGNTIYF,TGTGCCAGCAGCGCGCTATCTGGAAACACCATATATTTT
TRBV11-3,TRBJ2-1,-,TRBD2,CASSPTDKRGDEQFF,TGTGCCAGCAGCCCGACGGACAAACGGGGGGATGAGCAGTTCTTC
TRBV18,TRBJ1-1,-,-,CASSPLDSRDTEAFF,TGTGCCAGCTCACCGTTGGACAGTAGAGACACTGAAGCTTTCTTT
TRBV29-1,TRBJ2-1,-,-,CSVEVPSSYNEQFF,TGCAGCGTTGAAGTCCCGAGCTCCTACAATGAGCAGTTCTTC
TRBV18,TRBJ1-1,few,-,CASSPLSTEAFF,TGTGCCAGCTCACCCCTGAGTACTGAAGCTTTCTTT
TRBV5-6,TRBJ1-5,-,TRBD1,CASSFRTGGNSNQPQHF,TGTGCCAGCAGCTTCCGGACAGGGGGTAATAGCAATCAGCCCCAGCATTTT
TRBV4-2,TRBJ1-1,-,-,CASSQAQGLYEAFF,TGTGCCAGCAGCCAAGCCCAGGGACTATATGAAGCTTTCTTT
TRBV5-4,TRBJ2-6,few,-,CASSQDISSGANVLTF,TGCGCCAGCAGCCAAGATATCAGCTCTGGGGCCAACGTCCTGACTTTC
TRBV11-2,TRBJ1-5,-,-,CASSLGSKGNQPQHF,TGTGCCAGCAGCTTGGGCAGCAAAGGCAATCAGCCCCAGCATTTT
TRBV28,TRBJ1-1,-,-,CASSLLGQGSTEAFF,TGTGCCAGCAGTTTATTAGGCCAGGGGAGCACTGAAGCTTTCTTT
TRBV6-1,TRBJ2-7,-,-,CASSNQGDYEQYF,TGTGCCAGCAGTAATCAAGGGGATTACGAGCAGTACTTC
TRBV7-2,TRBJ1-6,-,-,CASSLVRGSPLHF,TGTGCCAGCAGCTTAGTTCGGGGATCACCCCTCCACTTT
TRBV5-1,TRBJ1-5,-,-,CASSLQDFSNQPQHF,TGCGCCAGCAGCTTACAGGATTTTAGCAATCAGCCCCAGCATTTT
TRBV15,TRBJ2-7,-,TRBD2,CATSRGGGKGSYEQYF,TGTGCCACCAGCAGAGGGGGGGGAAAAGGCTCCTACGAGCAGTACTTC
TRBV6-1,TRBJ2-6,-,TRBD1,CASSEKGQGSISGANVLTF,TGTGCCAGCAGTGAGAAGGGACAGGGATCAATCTCTGGGGCCAACGTCCTGACTTTC
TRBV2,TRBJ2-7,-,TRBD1,CASSLLTGVHEQYF,TGTGCCAGCAGTCTACTCACAGGGGTCCACGAGCAGTACTTC
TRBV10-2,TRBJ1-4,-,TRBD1,CASSTGGAGSEKLFF,TGCGCCAGCAGTACAGGGGGCGCGGGTTCTGAAAAACTGTTTTTT
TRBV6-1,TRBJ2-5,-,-,CASSEGAGQETQYF,TGTGCCAGCAGTGAAGGTGCAGGCCAAGAGACCCAGTACTTC
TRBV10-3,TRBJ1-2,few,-,CAIQGRDYGYTF,TGTGCCATACAGGGCAGGGACTATGGCTACACCTTC
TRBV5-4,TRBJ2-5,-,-,CASSFSGAWQETQYF,TGTGCCAGCAGCTTCTCAGGGGCGTGGCAAGAGACCCAGTACTTC
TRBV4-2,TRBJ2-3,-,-,CASSQEGGTDTQYF,TGTGCCAGCAGCCAAGAGGGGGGTACAGATACGCAGTATTTT
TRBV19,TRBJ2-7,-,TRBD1,CASARDRAYEQYF,TGTGCCAGCGCCCGGGACAGGGCCTACGAGCAGTACTTC
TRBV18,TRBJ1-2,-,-,CASQSQGSDGYTF,TGTGCCAGCCAAAGTCAGGGTTCCGATGGCTACACCTTC
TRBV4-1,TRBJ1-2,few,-,CASSLEQGKEGYTF,TGCGCCAGCAGCCTGGAACAGGGTAAGGAAGGCTACACCTTC
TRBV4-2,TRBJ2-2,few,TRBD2,CASSQEVSGWTGELFF,TGTGCCAGCAGCCAAGAAGTTAGCGGGTGGACCGGGGAGCTGTTTTTT
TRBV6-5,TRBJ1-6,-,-,CASRTNRARNSPLHF,TGTGCCAGCAGAACCAACAGGGCGAGGAATTCACCCCTCCACTTT
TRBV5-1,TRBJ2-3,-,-,CASSSGTQRDTQYF,TGCGCCAGCAGCTCGGGGACTCAGAGGGATACGCAGTATTTT
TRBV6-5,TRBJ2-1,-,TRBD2,CASRASGEYNEQFF,TGTGCCAGCAGGGCTAGCGGGGAATACAATGAGCAGTTCTTC
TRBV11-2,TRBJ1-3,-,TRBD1,CASSPETGRNTIYF,TGTGCCAGCAGCCCAGAGACAGGGAGAAACACCATATATTTT
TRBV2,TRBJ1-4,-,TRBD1,CASSLGQGTNEKLFF,TGTGCCAGCAGTCTAGGACAGGGGACTAATGAAAAACTGTTTTTT
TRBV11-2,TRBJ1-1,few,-,CASSLGQLMNTEAFF,TGTGCCAGCAGCTTAGGACAGCTAATGAACACTGAAGCTTTCTTT
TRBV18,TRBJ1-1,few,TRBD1,CASSWGQLMNTEAFF,TGTGCCAGCTCTTGGGGACAGCTAATGAACACTGAAGCTTTCTTT
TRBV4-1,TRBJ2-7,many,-,CASSQVKLSYEQYF,TGCGCCAGCAGCCAAGTGAAGCTATCCTACGAGCAGTACTTC
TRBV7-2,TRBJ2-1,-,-,CASSSPMRDEQFF,TGTGCCAGCAGCTCCCCTATGCGGGATGAGCAGTTCTTC
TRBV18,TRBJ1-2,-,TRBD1,CASALGGIYGYTF,TGTGCCAGCGCTTTAGGGGGCATCTATGGCTACACCTTC
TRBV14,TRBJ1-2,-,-,CASSQGGGYGYTF,TGTGCCAGCAGCCAAGGAGGCGGTTATGGCTACACCTTC
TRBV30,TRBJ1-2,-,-,CAWSPRGGSNGYTF,TGTGCCTGGAGTCCCCGGGGGGGCTCCAATGGCTACACCTTC
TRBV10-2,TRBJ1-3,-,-,CASSETDRNTIYF,TGCGCCAGCAGTGAGACAGACCGAAACACCATATATTTT
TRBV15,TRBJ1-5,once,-,CATSRAGTGIQPQHF,TGTGCCACCAGCAGAGCCGGTACGGGAATTCAGCCCCAGCATTTT
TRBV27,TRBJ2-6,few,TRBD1,CASSPAGWGGQGWAGANVLTF,TGTGCCAGCAGCCCCGCGGGGTGGGGGGGACAGGGGTGGGCTGGGGCCAACGTCCTGACTTTC
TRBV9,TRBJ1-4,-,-,CASSVEPGVTGEKLFF,TGTGCCAGCAGCGTAGAACCAGGGGTGACGGGGGAAAAACTGTTTTTT
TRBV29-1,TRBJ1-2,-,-,CSVVGVTSINYGYTF,TGCAGCGTTGTCGGAGTCACTAGCATTAACTATGGCTACACCTTC
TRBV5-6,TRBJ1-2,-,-,CASSLVGAGYTF,TGTGCCAGCAGCTTGGTGGGGGCTGGCTACACCTTC
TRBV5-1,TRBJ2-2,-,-,CASSSDPNTGELFF,TGCGCCAGCAGCTCAGATCCGAACACCGGGGAGCTGTTTTTT
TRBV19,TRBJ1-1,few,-,CASSMLLEAFF,TGTGCCAGTAGTATGCTACTAGAAGCTTTCTTT